The 28 T cell receptor beta chains given below trace back to one sample, sequenced in a study of cytomegalovirus exposure and HLA in healthy donors. The PCR employed 60 Vbeta primers together with 13 Jbeta primers. Libraries were prepared by immunoSEQ multiplex PCR; TCRdb keeps only in-frame clonotypes and omits some of them. This table has 150,000 to 200,000 clones, approximately 78% appearing once. Sequencing was performed on PBMCs. Receptors were obtained from a girl aged 2-10 years in good health and CMV-seropositive.

CDR3 loop: CASSLGPGGVNEQYF. CDR3 nucleotide sequence: TGTGCCAGCAGCTTAGGCCCAGGGGGCGTGAACGAGCAGTACTTC. The rearrangement links TRBV13 to TRBJ2-7; 8 nucleotides line up with TRBD1. In germline, CDR1 is PRHDT, CDR2 FYEKMQ (reference sequence). V dropped 0 bases and J dropped 5; count of bases not matched to a gene: 6. The CDR3 covers 15 residues.

About this clone itself: This sample includes further DNA sequences coding for the same CDR3. The V gene is TRBV27, the J gene TRBJ2-2; unclear D gene. V was trimmed by 5 bases and J by 6 bases, leaving 7 bases between them. CDR3 length: 12 amino acids. The germline V gene has CDR1 MNHEY and CDR2 SMNVEV (reference sequence). In nucleotides, the CDR3 is TGTGCCAGCAGTCCTCTACCCGGGGAGCTGTTTTTT. Its protein is CASSPLPGELFF.

This chain connects TRBV5-1 to TRBJ1-1; D is unclear. This CDR3 is built from 13 residues. The germline gives CDR1 SGHRS, CDR2 YFSETQ. The germline V and J ends were trimmed by 6 bases and 5 bases, with 14 bases remaining between them. The CDR3 sequence: CASTRPGRTEAFF. The DNA of the CDR3 is TGCGCCAGCACCCGACCGGGGAGGACTGAAGCTTTCTTT.

J is TRBJ2-1 and V is TRBV28, with D tentatively TRBD2 (6 bases). This CDR3 has 14 amino acids. Germline lookup yields CDR1 MDHEN and CDR2 SYDVKM. V was pared by 5 bases and J by 4 bases, with 12 bases between. CDR3 region: CASSPSAPYNEQFF. In DNA form, the CDR3 reads TGTGCCAGCAGTCCTAGCGCCCCTTACAATGAGCAGTTCTTC.

The chain joins TRBV19 to TRBJ2-1; D is ambiguous. V was trimmed by 4 bases and J by 1 base, leaving 14 bases between them. The CDR3 length is 16 residues. From germline, CDR1 is LNHDA and CDR2 SQIVND (reference sequence). CDR3 loop: CASSSDFIHSYNEQFF. The DNA for the CDR3 is TGTGCCAGTAGTAGCGACTTCATACATTCCTACAATGAGCAGTTCTTC. Full variable domain (missing parts from reference TRBV19 and TRBJ2-1): DGGITQSPKYLFRKEGQNVTLSCEQNLNHDAMYWYRQDPGQGLRLIYYSQIVNDFQKGDIAEGYSVSREKKESFPLTVTSAQKNPTAFYLCASSSDFIHSYNEQFFGPGTRLTVL.

This clone was seen only once. This chain joins TRBV4-1 and TRBJ2-7, with 9 positions matching TRBD1. V trimming: 0 bases; J trimming: 7 bases; junction bases outside the gene matches: 10. Germline lookup yields CDR1 MGHRA and CDR2 YSYEKL. The CDR3 extends over 16 amino acids. The CDR3 reads CASSQEILQGAREQYF. The CDR3 DNA is TGCGCCAGCAGCCAAGAGATATTACAGGGGGCACGGGAGCAGTACTTC.

This chain uses TRBV6-4 with TRBJ2-6; tentative D call: TRBD2 (6 bases). This CDR3 contains 15 residues. The germline CDR1 and CDR2 sequences are MRHNA and SNTAGT. Trimming cost V 4 bases and J 3 bases, with 10 bases left between them. For the CDR3, the DNA is TGTGCCAGCAGTGTAGGAGGGTTTGGGGCCAACGTCCTGACTTTC. Residues: CASSVGGFGANVLTF.

The chain couples TRBV14 to TRBJ2-5; D perhaps matches TRBD1 (5 bases). The CDR3 spans 14 residues. Germline values: CDR1 SGHDN, CDR2 FVKESK. Trimming removed 1 base from V and 2 bases from J, with 8 bases in between. The CDR3: CASSQVPGQETQYF. In DNA form, the CDR3 reads TGTGCCAGCAGCCAAGTCCCAGGGCAAGAGACCCAGTACTTC.

The chain has TRBV5-4 and TRBJ2-1; tentatively, D is TRBD1 (6 bases). V was trimmed by 4 bases and J by 9 bases, leaving 11 bases between them. CDR1 is SGHNT, CDR2 YYREEE, per germline (reference sequence). The CDR3 runs to 12 residues. In DNA, the CDR3 is TGTGCCAGCAGCCGCCCGGACAGTGAGCAGTTCTTC. It encodes CASSRPDSEQFF.

The rearrangement uses TRBV28 and TRBJ2-1; D may be TRBD2 (5 bases). The CDR3 totals 15 residues. V lost 6 bases and J lost 0, with 12 bases in between. Germline values: CDR1 MDHEN, CDR2 SYDVKM. CDR3 sequence (DNA): TGTGCCAGCAGCCGAGAGCGGCTCTCCTACAATGAGCAGTTCTTC. Translation gives CASSRERLSYNEQFF.

The V and J genes are TRBV27 and TRBJ2-7; D may be TRBD2 (6 bases). This CDR3 has 14 amino acids. The ends were cut back, 8 bases at V and 5 bases at J, with 19 bases in the middle. From germline, CDR1 is MNHEY and CDR2 SMNVEV (reference sequence). The CDR3 is CASYSAGIVHEQYF. The DNA for the CDR3 is TGTGCCAGCTATTCAGCGGGCATCGTCCACGAGCAGTACTTC.

This clone was counted between two and nine times. The CDR3: CAWSPGFNQPQHF. The DNA for the CDR3 is TGTGCCTGGAGTCCGGGGTTCAATCAGCCCCAGCATTTT. The chain is built from TRBV30 and TRBJ1-5; D ambiguous. The germline CDR1 and CDR2 sequences are GTSNPN and SVGIG (reference sequence). The CDR3 covers 13 residues. The germline V and J ends were trimmed by 2 bases and 3 bases, with 8 bases remaining between them. Using reference TRBV30 and TRBJ1-5 for the parts outside the CDR3, the full variable domain is SQTIHQWPATLVQPVGSPLSLECTVEGTSNPNLYWYRQAAGRGLQLLFYSVGIGQISSEVPQNLSASRPQDRQFILSSKKLLLSDSGFYLCAWSPGFNQPQHFGDGTRLSIL.

The CDR3 here is CASSLSMNTEAFF. The CDR3 DNA reads as TGTGCCAGCAGTTTGTCTATGAACACTGAAGCTTTCTTT. The V call is TRBV27, the J call TRBJ1-1, with D hard to call. The V end lost 3 bases, the J end lost 0 bases, and 5 bases lay between the germline ends. Germline assignment: CDR1 MNHEY and CDR2 SMNVEV (reference sequence). This CDR3 comprises 13 residues.

The rearrangement links TRBV13 to TRBJ2-3; 16 bases agree with TRBD2. Germline V gives CDR1 PRHDT, CDR2 FYEKMQ (reference sequence). CDR3 size: 18 residues. Trimming cost V 5 bases and J 7 bases; bases outside gene matches: 12. The CDR3 nucleotides are TGTGCCAGCAGCGTAACGCCGGGACTAGCGGGAGGGCCAAATACGCAGTATTTT. It codes for CASSVTPGLAGGPNTQYF.

This sequence joins TRBV5-4 and TRBJ2-3; D not certain. There are 13 residues in the CDR3. Germline-derived CDR1 and CDR2 are SGHNT and YYREEE (reference sequence). The V end lost 5 bases, the J end lost 0 bases, and 7 bases lay between the germline ends. The CDR3 here is CASSSTSTDTQYF. DNA of the CDR3: TGTGCCAGCAGTTCAACTAGCACAGATACGCAGTATTTT.

This chain connects TRBV10-3 to TRBJ2-7; no clear D gene. This CDR3 comprises 15 residues. The V and J ends lost 6 bases and 0 bases respectively, with 15 bases between them. The germline V gene encodes CDR1 ENHRY and CDR2 SYGVKD. The CDR3 DNA reads TGTGCCATCAGACCCGGCGACGGAGCCTCCTACGAGCAGTACTTC. Translation: CAIRPGDGASYEQYF.

This sequence joins TRBV10-3 and TRBJ2-3; 7 bases are shared with TRBD2. The V segment lost 4 bases and the J segment 3 bases; nucleotides outside the gene matches: 13. Germline lookup yields CDR1 ENHRY and CDR2 SYGVKD. The CDR3 extends over 17 amino acids. The CDR3 protein is CAISGSREGWGTDTQYF. The CDR3 DNA sequence: TGTGCCATCAGTGGATCGAGGGAGGGGTGGGGGACAGATACGCAGTATTTT.

In nucleotides, the CDR3 is TGTGCCAGCAGTCCCCACCCTAGCGGGAGGTTAGAGACCCAGTACTTC. It translates to CASSPHPSGRLETQYF. The rearrangement links TRBV27 to TRBJ2-5; 11 bases line up with TRBD2. The CDR3 totals 16 residues. Germline lookup yields CDR1 MNHEY and CDR2 SMNVEV (reference sequence). J lost 4 bases, V lost 5 bases, and 9 bases had no gene match.

This chain links TRBV5-1 with TRBJ1-1, with 7 bases matching TRBD1. CDR3 length equals 15 residues. The trim removed 4 bases at V and 2 bases at J, leaving 8 bases unmatched. Germline V gene data show CDR1 as SGHRS and CDR2 as YFSETQ. The chain's CDR3 is CASSVPQGSNTEAFF. The CDR3 DNA follows: TGCGCCAGCAGCGTACCACAGGGGAGCAACACTGAAGCTTTCTTT.

The gene calls are TRBV19 and TRBJ2-6, with TRBD2 matching 7 bases. The CDR3 contains 16 residues. CDR1 and CDR2 from the germline V gene are LNHDA and SQIVND (reference sequence). J lost 0 bases, V lost 8 bases, and 7 bases had no gene match. The CDR3 sequence is CASGRDGLSGANVLTF. Written as DNA, the CDR3 is TGTGCCAGTGGGAGGGATGGTCTCTCTGGGGCCAACGTCCTGACTTTC.

V is TRBV18 and J is TRBJ2-7, with 7 bases fitting TRBD2. CDR3 length: 15 residues. Germline V CDR1 and CDR2: KGHSH, LQKENI. Unmatched junction bases numbered 5, after V lost 0 bases and J lost 3 bases. The chain's CDR3 is CASSPPASGNYEQYF. CDR3 DNA: TGTGCCAGCTCACCACCGGCTAGCGGAAACTACGAGCAGTACTTC.

The V gene is TRBV11-3, the J gene TRBJ2-3; no clear D. The CDR3 is 13 residues long. Trimming took 3 bases from V and 6 from J, leaving 10 bases between them. CDR1 and CDR2 (germline): SGHNT, YENEEA. The DNA for the CDR3 is TGTGCCAGCAGCTTTTTCGCGCGGGATACGCAGTATTTT. Translating gives CASSFFARDTQYF. Based on the CDR3 plus reference TRBV11-3 and TRBJ2-3, the full variable domain is EAGVVQSPRYKIIEKKQPVAFWCNPISGHNTLYWYLQNLGQGPELLIRYENEEAVDDSQLPKDRFSAERLKGVDSTLKIQPAELGDSAVYLCASSFFARDTQYFGPGTRLTVL.

The chain is built from TRBV5-6 and TRBJ2-1; D not certain. V was pared by 4 bases and J by 4 bases, with 6 bases between. The CDR3 extends over 12 amino acids. Germline lookup yields CDR1 SGHDT and CDR2 YYEEEE. CDR3: CASSLRYNEQFF. DNA for the CDR3: TGTGCCAGCAGCCTACGATACAATGAGCAGTTCTTC.

The gene calls are TRBV19 and TRBJ2-7; 10 bases match TRBD1. This CDR3 region has 14 residues. Germline values: CDR1 LNHDA, CDR2 SQIVND (reference sequence). V trimming: 9 bases; J trimming: 2 bases; junction bases outside the gene matches: 7. The CDR3 sequence: CASRPGTGAYEQYF. For the CDR3, the DNA is TGTGCCAGCCGTCCCGGGACAGGGGCCTACGAGCAGTACTTC.

This chain connects TRBV6-6 to TRBJ2-5; no definite D call. The CDR3 is 12 amino acids. The V end lost 5 bases, the J end lost 3 bases, and 7 bases lay between the germline ends. The germline V gene has CDR1 MNHNY and CDR2 SVGAGI (reference sequence). CDR3 nucleotide sequence: TGTGCCAGCAGTCACTTCGAAGAGACCCAGTACTTC. Amino acid sequence: CASSHFEETQYF.

V is TRBV7-9 and J is TRBJ1-5, with 10 bases identical to TRBD1. From germline, CDR1 is SEHNR and CDR2 FQNEAQ (reference sequence). V gave up 1 base and J gave up 6 bases; unmatched junction bases: 6. The length of the CDR3 is 16 residues. As DNA, the CDR3 is TGTGCCAGCAGCTTAGGGGGCGGACAGGGGGGTCAGCCCCAGCATTTT. This gives the protein CASSLGGGQGGQPQHF. The entire variable domain, with the rest obtained from reference TRBV7-9 and TRBJ1-5, is as follows: DTGVSQNPRHKITKRGQNVTFRCDPISEHNRLYWYRQTLGQGPEFLTYFQNEAQLEKSRLLSDRFSAERPKGSFSTLEIQRTEQGDSAMYLCASSLGGGQGGQPQHFGDGTRLSIL.

CDR3 in amino acids: CASSIAYGYTF. CDR3 DNA: TGTGCCAGTAGTATAGCGTATGGCTACACCTTC. The chain joins TRBV19 to TRBJ1-2, with D unresolved. CDR3 length: 11 residues. With 1 base removed from V and 5 bases from J, the gap between germline ends came to 2 bases. Germline V gene lookup returns CDR1 LNHDA and CDR2 SQIVND (reference sequence).

The J gene is TRBJ1-6, the V gene TRBV29-1; TRBD1 aligns across 10 bases. Germline values: CDR1 SQVTM, CDR2 ANQGSEA. Losses at the gene ends were 5 bases for V and 8 bases for J; bases not matched to a gene: 6. The CDR3 spans 14 residues. The CDR3 loop is CSVQDGTGDSPLHF. The CDR3 nucleotides are TGCAGCGTTCAGGACGGGACAGGGGATTCACCCCTCCACTTT. The whole variable domain, remainder taken from reference TRBV29-1 and TRBJ1-6, is SAVISQKPSRDICQRGTSLTIQCQVDSQVTMMFWYRQQPGQSLTLIATANQGSEATYESGFVIDKFPISRPNLTFSTLTVSNMSPEDSSIYLCSVQDGTGDSPLHFGNGTRLTVT.